The clone carrying this TCR beta chain has more than one count but fewer than ten. Its target is not known. Germline V lookup: CDR1 DFQATT, CDR2 SNEGSKA (reference sequence). With V trimmed by 5 bases and J by 3 bases, 7 bases remained unmatched. The CDR3 spans 15 residues. TCRdb ran MiXCR on the reads and lists one entry per CDR3 protein. The table has fewer than 550,000 distinct CDR3 sequences, around 27% seen once. The entry originates in a study of T cell repertoires in cytomegalovirus infection. About the research overall: CMV infection together with matching HLA type was indicated by public TCR beta signatures.

General study results and limits: HLA-C-restricted CMV clonotypes gave the most frequent clonotype in two of eight donors. Summed frequency of public TCR beta families distinguished CMV carriers with the relevant HLA.

The chain employs TRBV20-1 and TRBJ2-1; 10 bases align to TRBD2. Specimen: PBMCs. The receptor was isolated from a human donor in good health (CMV status not recorded). Some clones in this sample may be carry-over from other donors' samples. The CDR3 bases are TGCAGTGCTCCCGTCCTAGCGGGAGTCTACAATGAGCAGTTCTTC. This gives the protein CSAPVLAGVYNEQFF.